The 4 T cell receptor beta chains given below trace back to one sample, sequenced in a study of cytomegalovirus exposure and HLA in healthy donors. Data came from immunoSEQ multiplex PCR; TCRdb stores just in-frame clones and leaves some out. This sample has over 110,000 clones, with roughly 90% found just once. The specimen sequenced was PBMCs. Receptors were obtained from a man younger than 30 in good health and CMV-seronegative.

This chain joins TRBV30 and TRBJ1-3, with a weak D call TRBD1 (6 bases). CDR1 GTSNPN and CDR2 SVGIG come from the germline V gene (reference sequence). V lost 0 bases and J 4 bases, leaving 13 bases between the germline ends. This CDR3 region has 15 residues. Here the CDR3 reads CAWSVGSGAGNTIYF. Written as DNA, the CDR3 is TGTGCCTGGAGTGTAGGGTCAGGGGCCGGAAACACCATATATTTT. Full variable domain (outside the CDR3, taken from reference TRBV30 and TRBJ1-3): SQTIHQWPATLVQPVGSPLSLECTVEGTSNPNLYWYRQAAGRGLQLLFYSVGIGQISSEVPQNLSASRPQDRQFILSSKKLLLSDSGFYLCAWSVGSGAGNTIYFGEGSWLTVV.

The V gene is TRBV10-3, the J gene TRBJ1-1; possibly TRBD1 for D (5 bases). V was pared by 6 bases and J by 4 bases, with 9 bases between. CDR3 length: 12 amino acids. Germline V lookup: CDR1 ENHRY, CDR2 SYGVKD. CDR3: CAISGDSTEAFF. DNA of the CDR3: TGTGCCATCAGCGGAGACAGCACTGAAGCTTTCTTT.

The genes are TRBV5-1 and TRBJ1-2; 8 bases align to TRBD1. Losses at the gene ends were 0 bases for V and 4 bases for J; bases not matched to a gene: 5. Germline CDR1 reads SGHRS; CDR2 reads YFSETQ. The CDR3 contains 15 residues. The CDR3 loop is CASSLETGALYGYTF. CDR3 DNA: TGCGCCAGCAGCTTGGAGACAGGGGCACTCTATGGCTACACCTTC.

The rearrangement uses TRBV18 and TRBJ2-5; tentative D call: TRBD2 (5 bases). Trimming pared 2 bases from V and 2 bases from J, leaving 12 bases between. Germline lookup yields CDR1 KGHSH and CDR2 LQKENI. The CDR3 has 15 residues. CDR3 bases: TGTGCCAGCTCACCATCCCTGGGAGCTCAAGAGACCCAGTACTTC. Translating it yields CASSPSLGAQETQYF. Using reference TRBV18 and TRBJ2-5 for the parts outside the CDR3, the full variable domain is NAGVMQNPRHLVRRRGQEARLRCSPMKGHSHVYWYRQLPEEGLKFMVYLQKENIIDESGMPKERFSAEFPKEGPSILRIQQVVRGDSAAYFCASSPSLGAQETQYFGPGTRLLVL.